This TCR beta chain was obtained from a study of CD8+ T cells in alopecia areata (dated 2018 in TCRdb). Turning to the overall study: The treated patients, all with moderate-to-severe alopecia areata, were enrolled in an open-label pilot trial of oral tofacitinib given at 5 to 10 mg twice daily. Tofacitinib was given for 6 to 18 months, followed by 6 months of follow-up off drug to assess delayed response and recurrence. Disease severity in treated patients was measured with the SALT score, which quantifies the percentage of affected scalp surface area. To study T cell clonal expansion in alopecia areata, the researchers applied high-throughput TCRbeta sequencing to both the C3H/HeJ mouse model and human patients. On the human side, TCRbeta sequencing was run on scalp tissue and on sorted CD4+ and CD8+ peripheral blood T cells from healthy controls and from alopecia areata patients with either patchy or totalis/universalis disease. Patients on tofacitinib were biopsied at baseline and after 4 and 24 weeks of treatment, and several of the patients also had a later scalp biopsy. Scalp clonality was compared among normal scalp (n=4), patchy alopecia areata scalp (n=8), and alopecia totalis/universalis scalp (n=8). RNA came from the PAXgene miRNA kit for fixed scalp, the miRNeasy kit for PBMCs, and the RNeasy kit for mouse skin. TCRbeta CDR3 regions were amplified by immunoSEQ multiplex PCR using 35 Vbeta forward and 13 Jbeta reverse primers.

As for this clone: The antigen it recognizes is unknown. Qualities for individual bases were not recorded, and no much larger clone is one base off.

V sheds 2 bases and J sheds 4 bases, leaving 9 bases between their ends. The CDR1 and CDR2 encoded by the germline V gene are SGHTA and FQGNSA. The CDR3 covers 14 residues, taking in both the cysteine and the phenylalanine. The read is trimmed to its CDR3 DNA, 42 bases read in frame from base 1. Libraries were made using the immunoSEQ multiplex PCR assay. RNA was extracted from all samples and reverse transcribed into cDNA as template for TCR sequencing. First-strand cDNA was synthesized with SuperScript III using a 2:1 mix of oligo-dT and random hexamers. Amplification bias was assessed with a synthetic immune receptor repertoire, and residual bias was removed computationally. The original methods were these. After raw reads were preprocessed to remove errors, the CDR3 was defined following IMGT conventions as running from the conserved cysteine to phenylalanine. Clonality was calculated as 1 minus Shannon entropy normalized by log2 of the number of productive unique TCRs. Scalp TCRbeta sequences were cross-referenced with sorted blood CD4 and CD8 repertoires so that the CD4 or CD8 identity of scalp clones could be inferred. Here the immuneACCESS table is served through TCRdb, limited to in-frame sequences with V and J called. Missing clones are a known gap in these copies; in checked studies unresolved V genes cover under half, and the rest lacks a known reason. V, J and clone size reflect that table, while D and trimming were determined from the DNA. The sample table holds a few hundred thousand clones, of which roughly 60% were seen once. Clones ranked in the top ten supply about 0.89% of the sample.

Paper-wide results and their limitations: With tofacitinib, both scalp clonality and the number of expanded CD8+ clones among the top 100 scalp clones went down significantly. Lesional scalp, especially in alopecia totalis/universalis, showed higher clonality and more expanded CD8+ clones than normal scalp, suggesting antigenic drive. Because the treated cohort was small and had just a single nonresponder, larger studies are needed to establish links between baseline CD8+ expansion and response. During tofacitinib treatment, many expanded lesional clones stuck around in both scalp and blood, and this persistence may partly explain why relapse happens after treatment is stopped. Resident alphabeta T cells in normal human skin are also sequenced, complicating scalp TCR repertoire analysis, unlike mouse skin dominated by gammadelta T cells. Compared with mice, TCR sequences shared between patients were less clear, possibly partly because of HLA diversity across the patient population.

The treatment or condition label for this specimen denotes: oral pan-JAK inhibitor, 5-10 mg twice daily. Peripheral blood and lesional scalp punch biopsies were obtained from patients with alopecia areata. After PBMCs were isolated by density centrifugation and stained for CD3, CD4 and CD8, a FACSAria was used to sort CD4+ and CD8+ T cells. The receptor comes from a human donor with alopecia areata. The chain is assembled from TRBV7-2 and TRBJ1-5; TRBD1 could be the D gene, as 6 bases match. The material sequenced was CD4+ T cells sorted from blood, taken around week 53, from a patient treated with tofacitinib. The encoded CDR3 is CASSLIGQNQPQHF. Read as DNA, the sequence is TGTGCCAGCAGCTTAATCGGACAGAATCAGCCCCAGCATTTT. When the CDR3 is completed using the reference TRBV7-2 and TRBJ1-5 genes on either side, the full variable domain is GAGVSQSPSNKVTEKGKDVELRCDPISGHTALYWYRQSLGQGLEFLIYFQGNSAPDKSGLPSDRFSAERTGGSVSTLTIQRTQQEDSAVYLCASSLIGQNQPQHFGDGTRLSIL.